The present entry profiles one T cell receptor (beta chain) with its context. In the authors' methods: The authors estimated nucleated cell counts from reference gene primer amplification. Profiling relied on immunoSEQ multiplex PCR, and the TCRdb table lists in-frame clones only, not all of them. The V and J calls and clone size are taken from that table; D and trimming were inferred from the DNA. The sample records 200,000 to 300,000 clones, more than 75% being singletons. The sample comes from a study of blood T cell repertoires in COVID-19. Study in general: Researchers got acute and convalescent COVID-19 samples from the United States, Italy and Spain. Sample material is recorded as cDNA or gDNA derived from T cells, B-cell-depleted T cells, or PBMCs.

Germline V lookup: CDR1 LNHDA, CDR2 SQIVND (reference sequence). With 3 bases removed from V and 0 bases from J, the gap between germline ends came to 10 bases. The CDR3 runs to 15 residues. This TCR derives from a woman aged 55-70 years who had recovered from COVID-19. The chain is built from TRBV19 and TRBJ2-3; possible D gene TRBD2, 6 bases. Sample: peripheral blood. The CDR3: CASSIGGGSTDTQYF. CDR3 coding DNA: TGTGCCAGTAGTATCGGGGGAGGTAGCACAGATACGCAGTATTTT.